This record covers a single T cell receptor (beta chain). These data are taken from a study of blood T cell repertoires in COVID-19. On the study more broadly: COVID-19 samples from acute and convalescent phases originated in the United States, Italy and Spain.

Using immunoSEQ multiplex PCR, the repertoire was profiled, and TCRdb retains in-frame clones only, with some absent. Of about 90,000 clones in the sample, roughly 80% are singletons; the top ten hold approximately 10%. The CDR3 is 14 residues long. V was pared by 1 base and J by 3 bases, with 10 bases between. The V gene's germline CDR1 is SGHAT and CDR2 FQNNGV. This sequence was found in a woman aged 70-85 years with acute or convalescent COVID-19. This rearrangement joins TRBV11-2 to TRBJ2-7; D not resolved. Sequenced: peripheral blood. The CDR3 DNA follows: TGTGCCAGCAGCTTAGGAAGAATCGGCTACGAGCAGTACTTC. Translating gives CASSLGRIGYEQYF.